This entry concerns a single T cell receptor (beta chain). With random hexamers, reverse transcription was performed on about 0.5 to 1 ug of RNA. The authors amplified TCR beta CDR3 across 54 Vbeta and 13 Jbeta using immunoSEQ multiplex PCR. TCRdb passed the immunoSEQ multiplex PCR reads through MiXCR, listing each CDR3 protein once. Of 200,000 or so distinct CDR3 sequences listed, nearly 95% are singletons. The germline gives CDR1 SQVTM, CDR2 ANQGSEA. V was cut by 6 bases and J by 2 bases, with 15 bases left in between. CDR3 size: 14 residues. This entry is derived from a study of CD8 T cells in Susac syndrome. Sequencing of TCR beta was performed on blood CD8+ T cells and on blood CD4+ T cells. The study used treatment-naive patients who had stable or active relapsing-remitting disease as multiple sclerosis controls. Negative isolation was used for CD8+ and CD4+ T cells and FACS enrichment for TEMRA cells.

The rearrangement joins TRBV29-1 to TRBJ2-3; D possibly corresponds to TRBD1 (5 bases). The source material was CD4+ T cells from PBMCs. This clonotype was sampled from a human donor with multiple sclerosis. CDR3 residues: CSVDNILSTDTQYF. The CDR3 DNA reads as TGCAGCGTGGACAATATTCTCTCCACAGATACGCAGTATTTT.